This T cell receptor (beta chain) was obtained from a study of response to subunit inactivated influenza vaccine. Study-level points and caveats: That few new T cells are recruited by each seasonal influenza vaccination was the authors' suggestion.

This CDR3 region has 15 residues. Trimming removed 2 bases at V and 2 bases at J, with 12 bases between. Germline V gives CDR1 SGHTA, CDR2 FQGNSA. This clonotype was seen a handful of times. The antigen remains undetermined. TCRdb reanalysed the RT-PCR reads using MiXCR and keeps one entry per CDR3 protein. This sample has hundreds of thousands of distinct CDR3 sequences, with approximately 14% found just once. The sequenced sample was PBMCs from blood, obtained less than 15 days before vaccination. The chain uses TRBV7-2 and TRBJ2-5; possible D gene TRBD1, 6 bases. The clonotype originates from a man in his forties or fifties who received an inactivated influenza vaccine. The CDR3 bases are TGTGCCAGCAGCTTAAGAGGACAGCCGCAAGAGACCCAGTACTTC. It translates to CASSLRGQPQETQYF.